What follows is one T cell receptor beta chain and its context. These data belong to a study of T cell responses to AZD1222 COVID-19 vaccine. Libraries were prepared by immunoSEQ multiplex PCR; TCRdb keeps only in-frame clonotypes and omits some of them. This table has fewer than 120,000 clones, 81% appearing once. Per the germline V gene, CDR1 is LNHNV and CDR2 is YYDKDF (reference sequence). The length of the CDR3 is 15 residues. V dropped 2 bases and J dropped 2 bases, with 13 bases sitting between them. The starting material was peripheral blood, obtained on day 0 of AZD1222 vaccination. This chain links TRBV15 with TRBJ2-7; a possible D gene is TRBD2 (7 bases). The receptor comes from an adult in good health. The CDR3 is CATSRRGGGAYEQYF. For the CDR3, the DNA is TGTGCCACCAGCAGACGCGGAGGGGGGGCCTACGAGCAGTACTTC.